The T cell receptor beta chain under discussion was sequenced for a study of untreated major depressive disorder. As regards this clone: What it binds is unknown.

CD4+ T cell purity was typically approximately 94%. The protocol was immunoSEQ multiplex PCR, while the TCRdb copy is restricted to in-frame clones and leaves out a portion. The sample holds around 13,000 clones, 80% to 95% seen once. Whole-study findings and limits: The sequencing tests were limited to three preselected Vbeta families.

The sequence came from a man between 25 and 39 years old with major depressive disorder. Material for sequencing was CD4+ T cells from PBMCs.

As DNA, the CDR3 is TGTGCCAGCAGCTTAGCAGGAAATTTCGATGGCTACACCTTC. Translation: CASSLAGNFDGYTF. This chain uses TRBV7-9 with TRBJ1-2, with unresolved D. There are 14 residues in the CDR3. The V end lost 0 bases, the J end lost 6 bases, and 11 bases lay between the germline ends. Per germline, CDR1 SEHNR and CDR2 FQNEAQ (reference sequence). The full variable domain, completed using reference TRBV7-9 and TRBJ1-2, is DTGVSQNPRHKITKRGQNVTFRCDPISEHNRLYWYRQTLGQGPEFLTYFQNEAQLEKSRLLSDRFSAERPKGSFSTLEIQRTEQGDSAMYLCASSLAGNFDGYTFGSGTRLTVV.